The 26 T cell receptor beta chains listed next were all sequenced from one sample in a study of stem cell transplantation in POMP-related autoinflammatory disease. Clones were sequenced by immunoSEQ multiplex PCR, and TCRdb holds only the in-frame ones, with some missing. The sample holds 6,500 to 10,000 clones, about 90% seen once. The sample was CD8+ T cells from PBMCs, taken after stem cell transplantation. The receptors derive from a human patient with POMP-related autoinflammation and immune dysregulation (PRAID). A subset of T cells may come from the graft donor.

The rearrangement links TRBV7-9 to TRBJ2-1; D is uncertain. CDR3 length equals 11 residues. Trimming took 1 base from V and 12 from J, leaving 7 bases between them. Germline V gene lookup returns CDR1 SEHNR and CDR2 FQNEAQ (reference sequence). CDR3 nucleotides: TGTGCCAGCAGCTTAGACCCCGGGCAGTTCTTC. Translating gives CASSLDPGQFF.

This chain links TRBV7-9 with TRBJ2-5; 10 bases are shared with TRBD2. There are 15 residues in the CDR3. The V segment lost 4 bases and the J segment 7 bases; nucleotides outside the gene matches: 9. Germline CDR1 SEHNR, CDR2 FQNEAQ (reference sequence). The CDR3 DNA reads as TGTGCCAGCAGCTCAACAGCGGGAGGGCCTGCGACCCAGTACTTC. This encodes CASSSTAGGPATQYF. Combining the CDR3 with reference TRBV7-9 and TRBJ2-5 gives the whole variable domain DTGVSQNPRHKITKRGQNVTFRCDPISEHNRLYWYRQTLGQGPEFLTYFQNEAQLEKSRLLSDRFSAERPKGSFSTLEIQRTEQGDSAMYLCASSSTAGGPATQYFGPGTRLLVL.

The chain is built from TRBV19 and TRBJ1-5, with D perhaps matching TRBD1 (5 bases). Trimming left V 5 bases short and J 1 base short, with 15 bases between. Germline lookup yields CDR1 LNHDA and CDR2 SQIVND (reference sequence). This CDR3 has 16 residues. CDR3 DNA: TGTGCCAGTAGTCCCGGGACGCGGAGCAGCAATCAGCCCCAGCATTTT. Translated, it gives CASSPGTRSSNQPQHF.

In this sample, this clone turned up a few times. The rearrangement links TRBV5-1 to TRBJ2-7, with D tentatively TRBD1 (5 bases). The length of the CDR3 is 14 residues. CDR1 is SGHRS and CDR2 is YFSETQ in the germline V gene. Between the trimmed V and J ends, which lost 1 base and 2 bases, there was a span of 10 bases. This chain's CDR3 is CASSLQGYAYEQYV. The CDR3 DNA follows: TGCGCCAGCAGCTTGCAGGGTTATGCCTACGAGCAGTACGTC.

V gene TRBV5-5 combines with J gene TRBJ1-1; maybe TRBD1 (6 bases). CDR3 size: 14 residues. Between the trimmed V and J ends, which lost 2 bases and 5 bases, there was a span of 13 bases. The germline CDR1 and CDR2 sequences are SGHKS and YYEKEE (reference sequence). Here the CDR3 reads CASSFAGARTEAFF. The CDR3 bases are TGTGCCAGCAGCTTCGCAGGGGCTAGAACTGAAGCTTTCTTT.

This clone was picked up a small number of times. The V and J genes are TRBV5-1 and TRBJ2-1, with 8 nucleotides matching TRBD1. V gave up 4 bases and J gave up 0 bases; unmatched junction bases: 12. The germline gives CDR1 SGHRS, CDR2 YFSETQ. The CDR3 covers 18 residues. The DNA for the CDR3 is TGCGCCAGCAGCACAAAGGACAGGGCTCTTAGCTCCTACAATGAGCAGTTCTTC. Residues: CASSTKDRALSSYNEQFF.

This rearrangement joins TRBV27 to TRBJ1-5; the D is unclear. The germline gives CDR1 MNHEY, CDR2 SMNVEV (reference sequence). The CDR3 runs to 13 residues. The ends were cut back, 4 bases at V and 4 bases at J, with 8 bases in the middle. CDR3: CASSWSVNQPQHF. CDR3 nucleotide sequence: TGTGCCAGCAGTTGGTCCGTAAATCAGCCCCAGCATTTT.

This sequence joins TRBV30 and TRBJ1-1, with 7 bases matching TRBD1. Germline CDR1 reads GTSNPN; CDR2 reads SVGIG (reference sequence). The CDR3 is 13 residues long. Trimming removed 6 bases from V and 0 bases from J; junction bases left unmatched: 4. This chain's CDR3 is CACNGQVNTEAFF. DNA of the CDR3: TGTGCCTGTAATGGACAGGTGAACACTGAAGCTTTCTTT. Full variable domain (remainder filled in from reference TRBV30 and TRBJ1-1): SQTIHQWPATLVQPVGSPLSLECTVEGTSNPNLYWYRQAAGRGLQLLFYSVGIGQISSEVPQNLSASRPQDRQFILSSKKLLLSDSGFYLCACNGQVNTEAFFGQGTRLTVV.

In nucleotides, the CDR3 is TGCGCCAATCCACAGGGGGACTCCTACGAGCAGTACGTC. It encodes CANPQGDSYEQYV. V gene TRBV5-1 combines with J gene TRBJ2-7, with 8 bases aligning to TRBD1. The germline V gene encodes CDR1 SGHRS and CDR2 YFSETQ. The CDR3 totals 13 residues. The ends lost 9 bases at V and 0 bases at J; junction bases unmatched: 5.

The V call is TRBV15, the J call TRBJ2-7; 11 nucleotides agree with TRBD2. The CDR3 runs 17 residues. Germline V gene lookup returns CDR1 LNHNV and CDR2 YYDKDF (reference sequence). V shed 1 base and J 0 bases; nucleotides not matched to a gene: 5. The CDR3 DNA follows: TGTGCCACCAGCAGAGGACTAGCGGGATTCTCCTCCTACGAGCAGTACTTC. Protein: CATSRGLAGFSSYEQYF.

This chain joins TRBV7-7 and TRBJ1-4, with D hard to call. CDR1 is SSHAT and CDR2 is FNYEAQ in the germline V gene (reference sequence). The germline V and J ends were trimmed by 11 bases and 3 bases, with 13 bases remaining between them. CDR3 length equals 13 residues. This chain's CDR3 is CAAARSANEKLFF. Here the CDR3 DNA reads TGTGCCGCAGCAAGGTCGGCTAATGAAAAACTGTTTTTT.

The chain couples TRBV28 to TRBJ1-2, with a possible D match to TRBD1 (6 bases). Per germline, CDR1 MDHEN and CDR2 SYDVKM. The CDR3 runs to 14 residues. V was cut by 6 bases and J by 7 bases, with 18 bases left in between. The CDR3 DNA reads TGTGCCAGCAGCCCCCCCCAGGGGACCTCTGGCTACACCTTC. Translating it yields CASSPPQGTSGYTF.

The V and J genes are TRBV5-8 and TRBJ2-7; 9 positions match TRBD1. J gave up 5 bases and V 4 bases, and 10 bases lay outside the gene matches. The CDR3 extends over 15 amino acids. CDR1 is SGHTS, CDR2 YDEGEE, per germline. The CDR3 nucleotides are TGTGCCAGCAGCCGGACCGGGACAGGGTTCAACGAGCAGTACTTC. Translated, it gives CASSRTGTGFNEQYF. The full variable domain, rest sourced from reference TRBV5-8 and TRBJ2-7, is EAGVTQSPTHLIKTRGQQATLRCSPISGHTSVYWYQQALGLGLQFLLWYDEGEERNRGNFPPRFSGRQFPNYSSELNVNALELEDSALYLCASSRTGTGFNEQYFGPGTRLTVT.

The rearrangement links TRBV30 to TRBJ1-2, with D perhaps TRBD1 (5 bases). CDR3 length equals 15 residues. The V end lost 4 bases, the J end lost 4 bases, and 19 bases lay between the germline ends. Germline V lookup: CDR1 GTSNPN, CDR2 SVGIG (reference sequence). The chain's CDR3 is CAWTEGSGNIYGYTF. DNA for the CDR3: TGTGCCTGGACCGAGGGCTCAGGGAACATCTATGGCTACACCTTC.

This chain joins TRBV6-5 and TRBJ1-3; no reliable D call. From germline, CDR1 is MNHEY and CDR2 SVGAGI. V lost 0 bases and J lost 4, with 10 bases in between. The CDR3 contains 15 residues. This CDR3 is CASSYSGGGGNTIYF. In nucleotides, the CDR3 is TGTGCCAGCAGTTACTCTGGAGGAGGCGGAAACACCATATATTTT.

The CDR3 DNA is TGTGCCAGCAGTTTATCGGGGCAGGGGGCCTATAGCAATCAGCCCCAGCATTTT. Translation: CASSLSGQGAYSNQPQHF. V gene TRBV27 combines with J gene TRBJ1-5, with 8 bases identical to TRBD1. Germline CDR1 reads MNHEY; CDR2 reads SMNVEV (reference sequence). V lost 0 bases to trimming and J lost 0 bases; unmatched junction nucleotides: 7. This CDR3 region has 18 residues.

In this sample, this clone turned up once. This sequence joins TRBV10-1 and TRBJ1-5; possibly TRBD1 for D (5 bases). Trimming left V 5 bases short and J 3 bases short, with 20 bases between. The germline V gene encodes CDR1 WNHNN and CDR2 SYGVQD (reference sequence). The CDR3 contains 17 residues. In DNA form, the CDR3 reads TGCGCCAGCAGTCGCAGGGAGGGAAAGAGATTCAATCAGCCCCAGCATTTT. This encodes CASSRREGKRFNQPQHF.

This chain connects TRBV4-1 to TRBJ2-2; weak D call: TRBD2 (6 bases). CDR1 is MGHRA, CDR2 YSYEKL, per germline. The V end lost 5 bases, the J end lost 3 bases, and 19 bases lay between the germline ends. There are 17 residues in the CDR3. DNA of the CDR3: TGCGCCAGCAGCTTAACCCCCCCGGGACTCGACACCGGGGAGCTGTTTTTT. Amino acids: CASSLTPPGLDTGELFF.

The chain uses TRBV4-2 and TRBJ2-3; no definite D call. This CDR3 spans 15 amino acids. Germline V gives CDR1 LGHNA, CDR2 YNFKEQ. V dropped 0 bases and J dropped 1 base, with 8 bases sitting between them. In DNA, the CDR3 is TGTGCCAGCAGCCAAGATGTGGGCCGCACAGATACGCAGTATTTT. This translates into CASSQDVGRTDTQYF.

On this clone: At one end, the junction sequence differs from germline, possibly due to a read error. The V call is TRBV5-6, the J call TRBJ1-1, with TRBD1 as a possible D gene (5 bases). The CDR3 has 13 amino acids. Looked up from germline, CDR1 is SGHDT and CDR2 is YYEEEE. CDR3 nucleotide sequence: TGTGCCAGCAGCTTGGAGGGGAACCCTGAAGCTTTCTTT. Translated: CASSLEGNPEAFF. Filled out from reference TRBV5-6 and TRBJ1-1, the complete variable domain reads DAGVTQSPTHLIKTRGQQVTLRCSPKSGHDTVSWYQQALGQGPQFIFQYYEEEERQRGNFPDRFSGHQFPNYSSELNVNALLLGDSALYLCASSLEGNPEAFFGQGTRLTVV.

This sequence joins TRBV7-8 and TRBJ1-3, with unresolved D. Germline V gene lookup returns CDR1 SGHVS and CDR2 FQNEAQ. The length of the CDR3 is 20 residues. Trimming took 2 bases from V and 0 from J, leaving 23 bases between them. CDR3 sequence (DNA): TGTGCCAGCAGCTTAAACACGCACAGTACTCGCCCCTTCTCTGGAAACACCATATATTTT. This encodes CASSLNTHSTRPFSGNTIYF.

V and J are TRBV10-1 and TRBJ1-1, with a possible D match to TRBD1 (6 bases). The CDR3 runs to 18 residues. Germline V gene data show CDR1 as WNHNN and CDR2 as SYGVQD (reference sequence). Trimming cost V 3 bases and J 0 bases, with 20 bases left between them. In DNA, the CDR3 is TGCGCCAGCAGTGATGGCAGGGGCGCGGGATTAATGAACACTGAAGCTTTCTTT. Translating gives CASSDGRGAGLMNTEAFF.

V is TRBV27 and J is TRBJ2-3; 13 positions agree with TRBD2. V lost 5 bases and J lost 5; bases outside the gene matches: 4. Germline V lookup: CDR1 MNHEY, CDR2 SMNVEV (reference sequence). CDR3 length: 15 amino acids. The CDR3 sequence: CASSPWTSGGDTQYF. CDR3 bases: TGTGCCAGCAGTCCATGGACTAGCGGGGGAGATACGCAGTATTTT.

This chain links TRBV27 with TRBJ2-1, with D unclear. V lost 2 bases to trimming and J lost 4 bases, with 6 bases between them. The germline CDR1 and CDR2 sequences are MNHEY and SMNVEV (reference sequence). The CDR3 is made up of 13 amino acids. The CDR3 DNA sequence: TGTGCCAGCAGTTTAGCTCTTTACAATGAGCAGTTCTTC. The encoded protein is CASSLALYNEQFF.

The CDR3: CASSSIQGASYEQYF. CDR3 nucleotides: TGTGCCAGCAGTTCCATTCAGGGGGCCTCCTACGAGCAGTACTTC. The gene calls are TRBV27 and TRBJ2-7; 8 nucleotides line up with TRBD1. Germline CDR1 reads MNHEY; CDR2 reads SMNVEV (reference sequence). The V and J ends lost 4 bases and 0 bases, in that order; junction bases with no gene match: 5. This CDR3 comprises 15 residues.

The CDR3 DNA is TGTGCCAGCGCCAGGAGGGGGGAAGCCATGAACACTGAAGCTTTCTTT. Its protein product is CASARRGEAMNTEAFF. The rearrangement joins TRBV27 to TRBJ1-1; D is possibly TRBD1 (6 bases). Germline V gene lookup returns CDR1 MNHEY and CDR2 SMNVEV (reference sequence). The CDR3 loop spans 16 amino acids. The V end was cut by 8 bases, the J end by 0 bases, with 19 bases between.